The next 14 T cell receptor beta chains were all read from a single sample in a study of CD8 T cells in Susac syndrome (dated by TCRdb to between 2019 and 2020). Library preparation used the immunoSEQ multiplex PCR assay. RNA was extracted using the RNeasy kit, and about 0.5 to 1 ug of the RNA was reverse transcribed with random hexamers. TCRdb reprocessed the public reads (quality trimming at Q25 with fastp, clone calling with MiXCR) and kept in-frame beta chains. Identical CDR3 protein sequences are pooled into one entry, listed with their most common genes and DNA. The table for this sample lists 130,000 or so distinct CDR3 sequences; over 80% of them were counted only once. The ten largest account for roughly 0.53% of the sample. Sequencing input: CD8+ T cells from PBMCs. The receptors originated from a human donor with multiple sclerosis.

V is TRBV24-1 and J is TRBJ2-5; a possible D gene is TRBD2 (6 bases). The germline CDR1 and CDR2 sequences are KGHDR and SFDVKD. Trimming took 1 base from V and 5 from J, leaving 13 bases between them. The CDR3 has 15 residues. The CDR3 loop is CATSDFGGLEETQYF. The CDR3, as DNA: TGTGCCACCAGTGATTTCGGAGGGTTAGAGGAGACCCAGTACTTC.

The chain recombines TRBV19 with TRBJ1-5; tentatively, D is TRBD1 (5 bases). There are 16 residues in the CDR3. Germline CDR1 and CDR2: LNHDA and SQIVND (reference sequence). V was clipped by 1 base and J by 3 bases, with 13 bases between them. CDR3 amino acids: CASSIGTRAINQPQHF. As DNA, the CDR3 is TGTGCCAGTAGTATAGGGACACGGGCCATCAATCAGCCCCAGCATTTT.

The genes are TRBV7-9 and TRBJ2-7; unclear D gene. V was clipped by 2 bases and J by 6 bases, with 11 bases between them. The CDR3 spans 13 residues. From germline, CDR1 is SEHNR and CDR2 FQNEAQ (reference sequence). CDR3 nucleotide sequence: TGTGCCAGCAGCTTATTCGGATCCAGCGAGCAGTACTTC. Translated: CASSLFGSSEQYF. Filled out from reference TRBV7-9 and TRBJ2-7, the complete variable domain reads DTGVSQNPRHKITKRGQNVTFRCDPISEHNRLYWYRQTLGQGPEFLTYFQNEAQLEKSRLLSDRFSAERPKGSFSTLEIQRTEQGDSAMYLCASSLFGSSEQYFGPGTRLTVT.

V and J are TRBV6-2 or TRBV6-3 and TRBJ2-1; tentative D call: TRBD1 (5 bases). Germline V gene sequence: CDR1 MNHEY, CDR2 SVGEGT. CDR3 size: 16 residues. V was pared by 7 bases and J by 7 bases, with 23 bases between. Written as DNA, the CDR3 is TGTGCCAGCACCCGACCCCACAGGTTGGTAGGTAATGAGCAGTTCTTC. Protein: CASTRPHRLVGNEQFF.

This sequence joins TRBV9 and TRBJ1-2; D might be TRBD1 (6 bases). This CDR3 comprises 14 residues. Trimming removed 3 bases at V and 4 bases at J, with 13 bases between. Germline V gene sequence: CDR1 SGDLS, CDR2 YYNGEE. DNA of the CDR3: TGTGCCAGCAGCGAGGACAGCTTCTTCTATGGCTACACCTTC. It yields the protein CASSEDSFFYGYTF.

The CDR3 region has the DNA TGTGCCAGCAGGCTAGAACAGGGCCGATGGGGAACTAATGAAAAACTGTTTTTT. Its translation: CASRLEQGRWGTNEKLFF. The genes are TRBV28 and TRBJ1-4, with D tentatively TRBD1 (6 bases). Deletions cut 6 bases from V and 1 base from J, with 21 bases between. CDR3 length: 18 amino acids. The germline gives CDR1 MDHEN, CDR2 SYDVKM.

The genes are TRBV13 and TRBJ2-3, with unresolved D. This CDR3 has 14 amino acids. CDR1 is PRHDT, CDR2 FYEKMQ, per germline (reference sequence). Trimming took off 0 bases at V and 2 bases at J, with 6 bases between the two ends. DNA of the CDR3: TGTGCCAGCAGCTTAGGGACCTTCACAGATACGCAGTATTTT. Its translation: CASSLGTFTDTQYF.

The chain uses TRBV2 and TRBJ1-5, with a possible D match to TRBD1 (6 bases). Germline assignment: CDR1 SNHLY and CDR2 FYNNEI. V was pared by 3 bases and J by 0 bases, with 12 bases between. The CDR3 runs to 16 residues. The CDR3 region has the DNA TGTGCCAGCAGTGATTTTCGGACAGATAGCAATCAGCCCCAGCATTTT. Translating it yields CASSDFRTDSNQPQHF.

The V call is TRBV9, the J call TRBJ1-2, with D tentatively TRBD1 (5 bases). Per germline, CDR1 SGDLS and CDR2 YYNGEE. V gave up 6 bases and J gave up 4 bases, with 19 bases separating them. The CDR3 has 15 amino acids. For the CDR3, the DNA is TGTGCCAGCATAAAAACAGGATCCCTAGGCTATGGCTACACCTTC. Its translation is CASIKTGSLGYGYTF. The variable domain in full, completed from reference TRBV9 and TRBJ1-2, reads DSGVTQTPKHLITATGQRVTLRCSPRSGDLSVYWYQQSLDQGLQFLIQYYNGEERAKGNILERFSAQQFPDLHSELNLSSLELGDSALYFCASIKTGSLGYGYTFGSGTRLTVV.

This rearrangement joins TRBV3-1 to TRBJ1-1, with unresolved D. Deletions cut 2 bases from V and 7 bases from J, with 8 bases between. The CDR3 has 12 residues. Germline loops: CDR1 LGHDT, CDR2 YNNKEL (reference sequence). In DNA form, the CDR3 reads TGTGCCAGCAGCCAATGGGGAGTTGAAGCTTTCTTT. It is translated as CASSQWGVEAFF.

The J gene is TRBJ2-2, the V gene TRBV7-9, with 10 bases lining up with TRBD2. In germline, CDR1 is SEHNR, CDR2 FQNEAQ (reference sequence). The CDR3 loop spans 18 amino acids. V lost 2 bases, J lost 4 bases, and 10 bases stayed unmatched. Here the CDR3 reads CASSLSLAGEVVTGELFF. The CDR3 DNA reads TGTGCCAGCAGCTTAAGCCTAGCGGGAGAAGTCGTCACCGGGGAGCTGTTTTTT.

This chain links TRBV7-9 with TRBJ1-6; 9 nucleotides line up with TRBD1. Unmatched junction bases numbered 4, after V lost 2 bases and J lost 8 bases. This CDR3 region has 15 residues. Germline CDR1 SEHNR, CDR2 FQNEAQ (reference sequence). The CDR3 DNA follows: TGTGCCAGCAGCTTATACAGGGGGCAAGATTCACCCCTCCACTTT. Translated: CASSLYRGQDSPLHF.

The chain employs TRBV4-1 and TRBJ2-7, with D perhaps being TRBD1 or TRBD2 (5 bases each). The CDR3 totals 17 residues. V lost 0 bases and J lost 5, with 20 bases in between. CDR1 and CDR2 from the germline V gene are MGHRA and YSYEKL. The CDR3 is CASSQEQSGTGGHEQYF. The CDR3 bases are TGCGCCAGCAGCCAAGAACAGAGTGGGACGGGTGGGCACGAGCAGTACTTC.

The J gene is TRBJ2-5, the V gene TRBV5-4, with 8 bases fitting TRBD1. CDR1 and CDR2 from the germline V gene are SGHNT and YYREEE (reference sequence). The CDR3 is 14 residues long. The V and J ends lost 0 bases and 2 bases, in that order; junction bases with no gene match: 0. This chain's CDR3 is CASSLDRGQETQYF. CDR3 bases: TGTGCCAGCAGCTTGGACAGGGGGCAAGAGACCCAGTACTTC.